A single sample gave rise to the 30 T cell receptor beta chains below, sequenced in a study of cytomegalovirus exposure and HLA in healthy donors. Primers: 60 Vbeta forward and 13 Jbeta reverse. Sequenced by immunoSEQ multiplex PCR; TCRdb stores in-frame clones only, minus some. The table records 140,000 or so clones, roughly 80% of them present only once. Sequencing input: PBMCs. The receptors come from a woman between 25 and 40 years old in good health and CMV-seronegative.

The chain couples TRBV18 to TRBJ2-7; 8 bases fit TRBD1. This CDR3 is 15 amino acids long. Trimming cost V 3 bases and J 0 bases; bases outside gene matches: 4. Germline CDR1 KGHSH, CDR2 LQKENI. The DNA of the CDR3 is TGTGCCAGCTCACCGGGGACAGGACCCTCCTACGAGCAGTACTTC. This codes for CASSPGTGPSYEQYF. The variable domain in full, completed from reference TRBV18 and TRBJ2-7, reads NAGVMQNPRHLVRRRGQEARLRCSPMKGHSHVYWYRQLPEEGLKFMVYLQKENIIDESGMPKERFSAEFPKEGPSILRIQQVVRGDSAAYFCASSPGTGPSYEQYFGPGTRLTVT.

The chain recombines TRBV7-2 with TRBJ2-2; D is uncertain. CDR3 size: 16 residues. V lost 0 bases and J lost 2, with 10 bases in between. Germline V CDR1 and CDR2: SGHTA, FQGNSA. For the CDR3, the DNA is TGTGCCAGCAGCTTAGCTGCGGTTGACAACACCGGGGAGCTGTTTTTT. This sequence encodes CASSLAAVDNTGELFF.

This rearrangement joins TRBV5-1 to TRBJ2-1; tentatively, D is TRBD1 (6 bases). The V and J ends lost 4 bases and 5 bases respectively, with 10 bases between them. The germline V gene encodes CDR1 SGHRS and CDR2 YFSETQ. The CDR3 sequence is 13 residues long. The CDR3 region has the DNA TGCGCCAGCAGCAGGGACATTCACAATGAGCAGTTCTTC. Its protein is CASSRDIHNEQFF.

The rearrangement links TRBV10-3 to TRBJ1-2; TRBD1 aligns across 9 bases. Germline V gene lookup returns CDR1 ENHRY and CDR2 SYGVKD. The CDR3 totals 14 residues. V shed 7 bases and J 4 bases; nucleotides not matched to a gene: 7. CDR3 amino acids: CAINRDREGYGYTF. CDR3 nucleotide sequence: TGTGCCATCAACCGGGACAGGGAAGGCTATGGCTACACCTTC.

This chain uses TRBV5-1 with TRBJ2-1; D is perhaps TRBD1 (6 bases). The V end was cut by 6 bases, the J end by 6 bases, with 13 bases between. The CDR3 is 13 residues long. The V gene's germline CDR1 is SGHRS and CDR2 YFSETQ. The CDR3 DNA follows: TGCGCCAGCACAGGGGCAGGGCTCAATGAGCAGTTCTTC. Translated, it gives CASTGAGLNEQFF.

The chain is built from TRBV11-2 and TRBJ2-7; 7 bases map to TRBD1. V shed 3 bases, J shed 6 bases, and the junction held 8 bases outside the gene matches. This CDR3 has 14 amino acids. The germline V gene has CDR1 SGHAT and CDR2 FQNNGV. The CDR3 DNA reads as TGTGCCAGCAGCTTGTCACACAGGGGTGCCGAGCAGTACTTC. It is translated as CASSLSHRGAEQYF.

The J gene is TRBJ1-4, the V gene TRBV19, with D unclear. The germline gives CDR1 LNHDA, CDR2 SQIVND (reference sequence). CDR3 length equals 15 residues. Trimming removed 3 bases from V and 0 bases from J, with 8 bases in between. Written as DNA, the CDR3 is TGTGCCAGTAGTATGCAGGCGACAACTAATGAAAAACTGTTTTTT. Its translation is CASSMQATTNEKLFF. Using reference TRBV19 and TRBJ1-4 for the parts outside the CDR3, the full variable domain is DGGITQSPKYLFRKEGQNVTLSCEQNLNHDAMYWYRQDPGQGLRLIYYSQIVNDFQKGDIAEGYSVSREKKESFPLTVTSAQKNPTAFYLCASSMQATTNEKLFFGSGTQLSVL.

V is TRBV5-1 and J is TRBJ2-5; 11 bases are a match to TRBD2. Germline lookup yields CDR1 SGHRS and CDR2 YFSETQ. V dropped 4 bases and J dropped 2; count of bases not matched to a gene: 4. The length of the CDR3 is 15 residues. The CDR3 loop is CASSPTSGVQETQYF. The CDR3 DNA reads as TGCGCCAGCAGCCCGACTAGCGGGGTACAAGAGACCCAGTACTTC.

This clone has more than one count but fewer than ten. V and J are TRBV4-1 and TRBJ1-3, with 8 bases fitting TRBD1. J was trimmed by 2 bases and V by 5 bases; bases with no gene match: 5. This CDR3 is 15 amino acids long. The germline V gene has CDR1 MGHRA and CDR2 YSYEKL. The CDR3, as DNA: TGCGCCAGCAGCGTCCGACAGGGGACTGGAAACACCATATATTTT. Its protein product is CASSVRQGTGNTIYF.

This clone was seen once. This chain's CDR3 is CSVEAFQAGYTF. The DNA of the CDR3 is TGCAGCGTTGAGGCCTTCCAAGCGGGCTACACCTTC. The chain combines TRBV29-1 with TRBJ1-2; D unclear. Germline V lookup: CDR1 SQVTM, CDR2 ANQGSEA. The CDR3 length is 12 residues. Trimming took off 3 bases at V and 8 bases at J, with 13 bases between the two ends. Full variable domain (missing parts from reference TRBV29-1 and TRBJ1-2): SAVISQKPSRDICQRGTSLTIQCQVDSQVTMMFWYRQQPGQSLTLIATANQGSEATYESGFVIDKFPISRPNLTFSTLTVSNMSPEDSSIYLCSVEAFQAGYTFGSGTRLTVV.

This clone showed up just once. The chain recombines TRBV15 with TRBJ2-7, with 10 bases lining up with TRBD2. In germline, CDR1 is LNHNV, CDR2 YYDKDF (reference sequence). This CDR3 is 14 amino acids long. The V gene end was trimmed by 6 bases and the J gene end by 2 bases; junction bases not matched to a gene: 4. CDR3 DNA sequence: TGTGCCACCAGAAAACTAGCGGGACCCTACGAGCAGTACTTC. Its translation is CATRKLAGPYEQYF.

The rearrangement links TRBV29-1 to TRBJ1-2; possibly TRBD1 for D (6 bases). The CDR3 covers 15 residues. The V and J ends lost 7 bases and 4 bases respectively, with 22 bases between them. Germline CDR1 is SQVTM and CDR2 is ANQGSEA. The DNA for the CDR3 is TGCAGCGCGCTGGGGGGGGACAAAGCCCGCTATGGCTACACCTTC. It codes for CSALGGDKARYGYTF.

This chain joins TRBV6-1 and TRBJ1-2; perhaps TRBD1 as D (5 bases). The CDR3 is 14 residues long. Trimming cost V 8 bases and J 0 bases, with 13 bases left between them. Germline values: CDR1 MNHNS, CDR2 SASEGT. The CDR3 DNA sequence: TGTGCCAGCGCCCTGGGGCGCACTAACTATGGCTACACCTTC. Translated, it gives CASALGRTNYGYTF.

A single count supports this clone. J is TRBJ2-1 and V is TRBV4-1; a weak D match, TRBD1 (6 bases). The CDR3 is 14 residues long. CDR1 MGHRA and CDR2 YSYEKL come from the germline V gene. V lost 4 bases, J lost 7 bases, and 14 bases lay in between. The CDR3 DNA reads TGCGCCAGCAGCCCCCGGGACATAGGAAATGAGCAGTTCTTC. This codes for CASSPRDIGNEQFF.

This chain links TRBV27 with TRBJ2-7; the D is unclear. This CDR3 spans 15 amino acids. Per the germline V gene, CDR1 is MNHEY and CDR2 is SMNVEV (reference sequence). V lost 7 bases to trimming and J lost 2 bases, with 18 bases between them. The CDR3 DNA reads as TGTGCCAGCACCTTTTCATTCAGATACCCCTACGAGCAGTACTTC. Its translation is CASTFSFRYPYEQYF.

This clone appeared a few times. The V and J genes are TRBV2 and TRBJ1-4, with unresolved D. The CDR3 runs 13 residues. Trimming cost V 8 bases and J 7 bases, with 14 bases left between them. CDR1 is SNHLY and CDR2 is FYNNEI in the germline V gene. Here the CDR3 DNA reads TGTGCCAGCGGTGGATTTGCAGGTGAAAAACTGTTTTTT. It specifies CASGGFAGEKLFF.

This rearrangement joins TRBV7-3 to TRBJ1-1; D gene ambiguous. CDR1 is SGHTA and CDR2 is FQGTGA in the germline V gene. V was clipped by 6 bases and J by 1 base, with 9 bases between them. CDR3 length equals 13 residues. CDR3 amino acids: CASRGARNTEAFF. The CDR3 DNA follows: TGTGCCAGCAGGGGAGCCCGGAACACTGAAGCTTTCTTT. Supplemented by reference TRBV7-3 and TRBJ1-1, the full variable domain reads GAGVSQTPSNKVTEKGKYVELRCDPISGHTALYWYRQSLGQGPEFLIYFQGTGAADDSGLPNDRFFAVRPEGSVSTLKIQRTERGDSAVYLCASRGARNTEAFFGQGTRLTVV.

The rearrangement uses TRBV11-2 and TRBJ2-5; TRBD1 aligns across 9 bases. V gave up 4 bases and J gave up 5 bases; unmatched junction bases: 8. The CDR3 has 15 residues. CDR1 is SGHAT, CDR2 FQNNGV, per germline. The CDR3 nucleotides are TGTGCCAGCAGCTCCCTCGGGACAGGGACGGAGACCCAGTACTTC. It encodes CASSSLGTGTETQYF. Together with reference TRBV11-2 and TRBJ2-5, the CDR3 gives the full variable domain: EAGVAQSPRYKIIEKRQSVAFWCNPISGHATLYWYQQILGQGPKLLIQFQNNGVVDDSQLPKDRFSAERLKGVDSTLKIQPAKLEDSAVYLCASSSLGTGTETQYFGPGTRLLVL.

This clone was recorded a few times. The V call is TRBV11-2, the J call TRBJ2-2; the D gene is possibly TRBD2 (5 bases). The CDR3 sequence is 15 residues long. CDR1 is SGHAT, CDR2 FQNNGV, per germline. Between the trimmed V and J ends, which lost 3 bases and 0 bases, there was a span of 8 bases. DNA for the CDR3: TGTGCCAGCAGCTTTCCCGGGGCGAACACCGGGGAGCTGTTTTTT. Its translation is CASSFPGANTGELFF. Looking up the rest from reference TRBV11-2 and TRBJ2-2 gives the full variable domain: EAGVAQSPRYKIIEKRQSVAFWCNPISGHATLYWYQQILGQGPKLLIQFQNNGVVDDSQLPKDRFSAERLKGVDSTLKIQPAKLEDSAVYLCASSFPGANTGELFFGEGSRLTVL.

The rearrangement joins TRBV15 to TRBJ1-2; TRBD1 matches 9 bases. CDR1 is LNHNV and CDR2 is YYDKDF in the germline V gene (reference sequence). Trimming cost V 3 bases and J 6 bases; bases outside gene matches: 2. The CDR3 consists of 13 residues. CDR3: CATSRGQGHGYTF. The CDR3 nucleotides read TGTGCCACCAGCAGGGGACAGGGACATGGCTACACCTTC.

CDR3 region: CASSSGRDDQPQHF. CDR3 DNA sequence: TGTGCCAGCAGCTCCGGCAGGGATGATCAGCCCCAGCATTTT. The gene calls are TRBV7-3 and TRBJ1-5; a possible D gene is TRBD1 (5 bases). V was cut by 4 bases and J by 5 bases, with 12 bases left in between. The CDR3 has 14 amino acids. Germline values: CDR1 SGHTA, CDR2 FQGTGA.

This chain connects TRBV30 to TRBJ1-4, with D possibly matching TRBD1 (6 bases). Germline values: CDR1 GTSNPN, CDR2 SVGIG (reference sequence). With 0 bases removed from V and 1 base from J, the gap between germline ends came to 6 bases. The CDR3 has 14 residues. The CDR3 region has the DNA TGTGCCTGGAGTGTAGGGGGAACTAATGAAAAACTGTTTTTT. This encodes CAWSVGGTNEKLFF.

This clone was recorded a few times. The chain carries TRBV9 and TRBJ1-5; D gene ambiguous. The CDR3 has 13 residues. Germline V CDR1 and CDR2: SGDLS, YYNGEE. Between the trimmed V and J ends, which lost 0 bases and 4 bases, there was a span of 5 bases. CDR3 nucleotides: TGTGCCAGCAGCGTAGACTGGAATCAGCCCCAGCATTTT. Its protein is CASSVDWNQPQHF.

This chain uses TRBV28 with TRBJ2-3; the D is unclear. The V end was cut by 3 bases, the J end by 3 bases, with 4 bases between. The CDR3 has 12 residues. CDR1 and CDR2 (germline): MDHEN, SYDVKM. CDR3 in DNA: TGTGCCAGCAGTTTCCCGACAGATACGCAGTATTTT. It is translated as CASSFPTDTQYF.

In this sample, this clone turned up once. Other DNA sequences in the same sample also yield this CDR3. J is TRBJ2-1 and V is TRBV7-2, with 8 bases that match TRBD2. This CDR3 contains 16 residues. V trimming: 2 bases; J trimming: 0 bases; junction bases outside the gene matches: 3. Germline values: CDR1 SGHTA, CDR2 FQGNSA. In DNA, the CDR3 is TGTGCCAGCAGCTTATCAAGCGGGAGCTCCTACAATGAGCAGTTCTTC. Amino acids: CASSLSSGSSYNEQFF.

The genes are TRBV2 and TRBJ2-3, with 11 bases fitting TRBD2. Germline loops: CDR1 SNHLY, CDR2 FYNNEI. This CDR3 is built from 13 residues. The ends lost 6 bases at V and 5 bases at J; junction bases unmatched: 1. As DNA, the CDR3 is TGTGCCAGCAGGGGGACTAGCGGAGATACGCAGTATTTT. This translates into CASRGTSGDTQYF.

A few counts support this clone. The chain is built from TRBV5-1 and TRBJ1-4, with D possibly TRBD1 on 6 matching bases. Trimming shortened V by 0 bases and J by 8 bases, and 11 bases separated the two germline ends. The V gene's germline CDR1 is SGHRS and CDR2 YFSETQ. The CDR3 is 14 amino acids. The CDR3 spells CASSLEAGDEKLFF. CDR3 bases: TGCGCCAGCAGCTTGGAGGCAGGGGACGAAAAACTGTTTTTT.

J is TRBJ2-2 and V is TRBV6-4, with D perhaps TRBD1 (6 bases). The germline gives CDR1 MRHNA, CDR2 SNTAGT. The CDR3 extends over 14 amino acids. V was trimmed by 0 bases and J by 7 bases, leaving 9 bases between them. Here the CDR3 reads CASSDSPGVGELFF. The CDR3 bases are TGTGCCAGCAGTGACTCCCCAGGGGTCGGGGAGCTGTTTTTT.

V gene TRBV7-8 combines with J gene TRBJ2-2; D possibly corresponds to TRBD1 (5 bases). Germline V gene sequence: CDR1 SGHVS, CDR2 FQNEAQ. This CDR3 comprises 13 residues. V lost 6 bases, J lost 7 bases, and 12 bases lay in between. CDR3 nucleotides: TGTGCCAGCAGAGTGGGGCGTAACGGGGAGCTGTTTTTT. The encoded protein is CASRVGRNGELFF.

In this sample, this clone turned up once. The chain combines TRBV19 with TRBJ2-7; 8 bases match TRBD1. V gave up 5 bases and J gave up 3 bases; unmatched junction bases: 6. The CDR3 covers 14 residues. CDR1 is LNHDA, CDR2 SQIVND, per germline (reference sequence). This chain's CDR3 is CASSFGTGDYEQYF. CDR3 DNA sequence: TGTGCCAGTAGTTTTGGGACAGGTGACTACGAGCAGTACTTC.